These T cell receptor beta chains were read from a single sample in a study of early T cells in non-severe SARS-CoV-2 infection. Each CDR3 protein is one row after TCRdb ran MiXCR on the 5' RACE reads. Among approximately 62,000 distinct CDR3 sequences listed, about an eighth were seen once. Sequenced: whole blood. These receptors originate from an adult who was a healthcare worker with PCR-confirmed SARS-CoV-2 infection or an uninfected control (not recorded which). CDR3s include the opening cysteine and the closing phenylalanine or tryptophan. The D gene is left open where the match is weak. The size field is filled for only some rows; it gives once, few, many or a size class.

j_call,v_call,clone_size,d_call,cdr3_aa,cdr3_nt
TRBJ1-6,TRBV7-2,few,.,CASSPGDLSSPLHF,TGTGCCAGCAGTCCCGGGGATCTAAGTTCACCCCTCCACTTT
TRBJ1-2,TRBV29-1,few,TRBD1,CSIRTGPETNYGYTF,TGCAGCATAAGGACAGGGCCCGAGACTAACTATGGCTACACCTTC
TRBJ1-4,TRBV6-1,.,.,CASNWGVGRTNEKLFF,TGTGCCAGCAACTGGGGCGTTGGAAGAACTAATGAAAAACTGTTTTTT
TRBJ2-1,TRBV5-1,many,.,CASSFGGNGRNEQFF,TGCGCCAGCAGCTTTGGTGGGAATGGGAGGAATGAGCAGTTCTTC
TRBJ2-7,TRBV20-1,many,.,CSARGGTTPYEQYF,TGCAGTGCTAGAGGGGGAACTACCCCCTACGAGCAGTACTTC
TRBJ2-3,TRBV6-5,few,TRBD2,CASSYSGSSGGTQYF,TGTGCCAGCAGTTACTCGGGGAGTAGCGGGGGTACGCAGTATTTT
TRBJ1-1,TRBV5-1,many,.,CASREGGNTEAFF,TGCGCCAGCAGAGAGGGAGGGAACACTGAAGCTTTCTTT
TRBJ1-1,TRBV6-2/TRBV6-3,few,.,CASTTRDTEAFF,TGTGCCAGCACCACGAGGGACACTGAAGCTTTCTTT
TRBJ1-1,TRBV14,many,TRBD1,CASSHYGQAEAFF,TGTGCCAGCAGCCACTACGGACAGGCTGAAGCTTTCTTT
TRBJ1-2,TRBV28,.,.,CVSSMTRGYGYTF,TGTGTCAGCAGTATGACAAGGGGGTATGGCTACACCTTC
TRBJ2-1,TRBV9,.,TRBD1,CASSVMTGYNEQFF,TGTGCCAGCAGCGTAATGACAGGGTACAATGAGCAGTTCTTC
TRBJ2-1,TRBV18,few,.,CASSPMETAEALF,TGTGCCAGCTCACCCATGGAGACAGCCGAGGCTCTCTTC
TRBJ2-7,TRBV20-1,.,.,CSAPTPDSYEQYF,TGCAGTGCTCCGACGCCCGACAGCTACGAGCAGTACTTC
TRBJ2-1,TRBV12-3/TRBV12-4,few,.,CASIPDSGSGAEQFF,TGTGCCAGCATCCCCGACTCAGGGTCCGGGGCTGAGCAGTTCTTC
TRBJ1-1,TRBV29-1,few,.,CSSSRDTEAFF,TGCAGCTCCAGTCGGGACACTGAAGCTTTCTTT
TRBJ2-1,TRBV11-2,many,TRBD2,CASSSPSGRAYNEQFF,TGTGCCAGCAGCTCCCCTAGCGGGAGGGCGTACAATGAGCAGTTCTTC
TRBJ2-3,TRBV3-1,.,.,CASSLTPSGDTQYF,TGTGCCAGCAGCCTCACACCCAGCGGAGATACGCAGTATTTT
TRBJ2-2,TRBV18,many,TRBD1,CASSSKQGLLQNTGELFF,TGTGCCAGCTCATCTAAACAGGGGCTACTTCAGAACACCGGGGAGCTGTTTTTT
TRBJ2-3,TRBV6-1,.,.,CASSESRGYADTQYF,TGTGCCAGCAGTGAAAGTAGGGGATACGCAGATACGCAGTATTTT
TRBJ2-3,TRBV28,.,TRBD2,CASSSGLAGSTDTQYF,TGTGCCAGCAGTTCCGGACTAGCGGGTAGCACAGATACGCAGTATTTT
TRBJ2-7,TRBV20-1,.,.,CSARASVSYEQYF,TGCAGTGCTAGAGCGTCTGTCTCCTACGAGCAGTACTTC
TRBJ1-5,TRBV5-8,many,.,CASSLEEIRANNQPQHF,TGTGCCAGCAGCTTGGAAGAGATAAGGGCCAACAATCAGCCCCAGCATTTT
TRBJ2-7,TRBV6-6,few,.,CASSRFYEQYF,TGTGCCAGCAGCCGATTCTACGAGCAGTACTTC
TRBJ2-3,TRBV28,many,.,CASSLEGNRDTQYF,TGTGCCAGCAGTTTAGAAGGGAATCGAGATACGCAGTATTTT
TRBJ1-2,TRBV11-2,.,.,CASRTGFEGYTF,TGTGCCAGCAGAACAGGGTTTGAAGGCTACACCTTC
TRBJ2-1,TRBV11-2,.,TRBD2,CASSSTAGGPYNEQFF,TGTGCCAGCAGCTCCACAGCGGGGGGACCGTACAATGAGCAGTTCTTC
TRBJ1-1,TRBV12-3/TRBV12-4,few,.,CASSSGSDSEAFF,TGTGCCAGCAGTTCGGGTTCAGACAGTGAAGCTTTCTTT
TRBJ2-7,TRBV6-5,.,.,CASSFLTGTQIPYEQYF,TGTGCCAGCAGTTTCTTAACCGGGACACAGATTCCCTACGAGCAGTACTTC
TRBJ2-4,TRBV29-1,many,.,CSVELQAKNIQYF,TGCAGCGTTGAATTACAAGCCAAAAACATTCAGTACTTC
TRBJ2-1,TRBV7-9,.,TRBD1,CASSNPPGQGRNEQFF,TGTGCCAGCAGCAATCCCCCGGGACAGGGTCGCAATGAGCAGTTCTTC
TRBJ2-7,TRBV14,many,.,CASSLIQGRNEQYF,TGTGCCAGCAGCCTAATTCAGGGGAGGAACGAGCAGTACTTC
TRBJ1-1,TRBV12-3/TRBV12-4,many,.,CASSLGRSEAFF,TGTGCCAGCAGTTTGGGGCGCTCCGAAGCTTTCTTT
TRBJ2-1,TRBV3-1,few,TRBD2,CASSSLAGVLNEQFF,TGTGCCAGCAGCTCCCTAGCGGGGGTCCTTAATGAGCAGTTCTTC
TRBJ2-1,TRBV19,many,.,CASIGGDYNEQFF,TGTGCCAGTATCGGGGGAGACTACAATGAGCAGTTCTTC
TRBJ2-7,TRBV4-2,many,TRBD2,CASSQDAGTSGSLSYEQYF,TGTGCCAGCAGCCAAGATGCCGGGACTAGCGGGAGCCTCTCCTACGAGCAGTACTTC
TRBJ2-3,TRBV14,few,.,CASSPDWVAATTDTQYF,TGTGCCAGCAGCCCGGATTGGGTAGCGGCTACCACAGATACGCAGTATTTT
TRBJ2-3,TRBV5-6,.,TRBD2,CASSAILAGATDTQYF,TGTGCCAGCAGCGCGATACTAGCGGGGGCCACAGATACGCAGTATTTT